This TCR beta chain was identified in a study of T cell responses to AZD1222 COVID-19 vaccine. Libraries were prepared by immunoSEQ multiplex PCR; TCRdb keeps only in-frame clonotypes and omits some of them. This sample has approximately 140,000 clones; roughly 90% occur once, and the top ten carry around 3.1%. The CDR3 has 15 amino acids. Trimming took 4 bases from V and 6 from J; bases not matched to a gene: 5. From germline, CDR1 is MNHEY and CDR2 SMNVEV (reference sequence). The V gene is TRBV27, the J gene TRBJ2-1, with 11 bases that match TRBD2. Sequencing used peripheral blood, obtained 28 days after the second AZD1222 dose. This clonotype was obtained from an adult who received the AZD1222 COVID-19 vaccine. For the CDR3, the DNA is TGTGCCAGCAGTTACGGGACTAGCGGCGTCAATGAGCAGTTCTTC. Residues: CASSYGTSGVNEQFF.